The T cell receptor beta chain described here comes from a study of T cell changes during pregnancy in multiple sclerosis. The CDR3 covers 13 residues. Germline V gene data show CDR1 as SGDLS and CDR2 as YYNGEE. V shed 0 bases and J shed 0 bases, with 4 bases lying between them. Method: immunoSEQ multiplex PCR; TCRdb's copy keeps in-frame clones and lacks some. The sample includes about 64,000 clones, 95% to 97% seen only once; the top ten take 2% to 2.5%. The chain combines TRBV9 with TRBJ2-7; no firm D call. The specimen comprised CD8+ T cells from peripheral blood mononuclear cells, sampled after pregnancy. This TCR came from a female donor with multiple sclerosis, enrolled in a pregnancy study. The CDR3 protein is CASSVDTSYEQYF. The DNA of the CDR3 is TGTGCCAGCAGCGTAGACACCTCCTACGAGCAGTACTTC.